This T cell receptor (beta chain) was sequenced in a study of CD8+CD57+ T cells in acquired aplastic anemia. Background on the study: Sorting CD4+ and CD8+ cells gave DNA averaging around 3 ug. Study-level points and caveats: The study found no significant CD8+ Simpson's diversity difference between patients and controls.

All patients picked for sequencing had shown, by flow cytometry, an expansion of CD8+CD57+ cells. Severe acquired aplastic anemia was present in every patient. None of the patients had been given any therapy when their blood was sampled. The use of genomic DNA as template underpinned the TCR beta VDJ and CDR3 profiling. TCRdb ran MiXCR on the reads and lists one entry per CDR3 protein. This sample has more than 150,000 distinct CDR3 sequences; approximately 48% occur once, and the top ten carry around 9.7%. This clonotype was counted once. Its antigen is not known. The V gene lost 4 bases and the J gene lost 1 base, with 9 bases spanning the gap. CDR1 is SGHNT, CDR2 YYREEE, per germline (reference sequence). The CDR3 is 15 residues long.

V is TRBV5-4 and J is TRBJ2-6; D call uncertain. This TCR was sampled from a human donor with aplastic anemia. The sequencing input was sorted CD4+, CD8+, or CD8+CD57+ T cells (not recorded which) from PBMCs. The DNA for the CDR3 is TGTGCCAGCAGCAAACCAGAGTCTGGGGCCAACGTCCTGACTTTC. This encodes CASSKPESGANVLTF.